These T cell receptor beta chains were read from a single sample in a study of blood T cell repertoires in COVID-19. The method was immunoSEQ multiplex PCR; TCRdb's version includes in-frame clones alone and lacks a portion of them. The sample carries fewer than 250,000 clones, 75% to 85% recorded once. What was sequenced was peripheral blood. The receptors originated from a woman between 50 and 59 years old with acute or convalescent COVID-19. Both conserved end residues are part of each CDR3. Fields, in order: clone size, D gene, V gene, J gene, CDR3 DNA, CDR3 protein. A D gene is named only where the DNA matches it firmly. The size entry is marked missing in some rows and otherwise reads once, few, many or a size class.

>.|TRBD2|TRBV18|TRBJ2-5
TGTGCCAGCTCACCACCGGGTGGAGCGGGACGGGAGACCCAGTACTTC
CASSPPGGAGRETQYF
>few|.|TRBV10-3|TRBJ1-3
TGTGCCATCAACAGGGAAGGCGGAAACACCATATATTTT
CAINREGGNTIYF
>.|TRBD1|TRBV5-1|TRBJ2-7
TGCGCCAGCAGCCCACGACAGGGAACTACTTACGAGCAGTACTTC
CASSPRQGTTYEQYF
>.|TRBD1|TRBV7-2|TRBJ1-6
TGTGCCAGCAGCCTTCGCGACAGGGGTGGGACCTCCTATAATTCACCCCTCCACTTT
CASSLRDRGGTSYNSPLHF
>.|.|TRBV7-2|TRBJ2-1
TGTGCCAGCAGCTTAGCACTAGGAGGTCCTAATGAGCAGTTCTTC
CASSLALGGPNEQFF
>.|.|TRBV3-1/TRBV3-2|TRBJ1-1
TGTGCCAGCAGCCAAGTGAGGGTGAACACTGAAGCTTTCTTT
CASSQVRVNTEAFF
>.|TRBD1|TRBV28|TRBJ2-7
TGTGCCAGCAATACGGGACAGGGGGTATTGGAGCAGTACTTC
CASNTGQGVLEQYF
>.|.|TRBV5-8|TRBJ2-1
TGTGCCAGCAGCGGCAGGACTTTCAATGAGCAGTTCTTC
CASSGRTFNEQFF
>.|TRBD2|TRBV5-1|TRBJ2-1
TGCGCCAGCAGCTTGGCGGGACTAGTACTCTACAATGAGCAGTTCTTC
CASSLAGLVLYNEQFF
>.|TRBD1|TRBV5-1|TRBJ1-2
TGCGCCAGCAGCGAAGGACAGGGGAACTATGGCTACACCTTC
CASSEGQGNYGYTF
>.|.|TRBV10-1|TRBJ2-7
TGCGCCAGCAGTGATAGCTACGAGCAGTACTTC
CASSDSYEQYF
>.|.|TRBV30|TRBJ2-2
TGTGCCCGTGATGACACGAGCACCGGGGAGCTGTTTTTT
CARDDTSTGELFF
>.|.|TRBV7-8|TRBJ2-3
TGTGCCAGCAGTCCGAACTCCGCCGCCTCCACAGATACGCAGTATTTT
CASSPNSAASTDTQYF
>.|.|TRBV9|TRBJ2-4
TGTGCCAGCAGCCCCCCCGGTGGAAACATTCAGTACTTC
CASSPPGGNIQYF
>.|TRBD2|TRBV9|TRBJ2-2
TGTGCCAGCAGCGTAGCTTTTAGCGGGGGGGCCGACGGGGAGCTGTTTTTC
CASSVAFSGGADGELFF
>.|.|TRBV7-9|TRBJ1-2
TGTGCCAGCAGCTTAGGCACAGGGCGAGCAAATGGCTACACCTTC
CASSLGTGRANGYTF
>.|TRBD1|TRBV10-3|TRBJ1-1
TGTGCCACCCAGGGGGCTCAAACTGAAGCTTTCTTT
CATQGAQTEAFF
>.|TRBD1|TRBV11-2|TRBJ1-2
TGTGCCAGCATCCCCCCGGTACCGGGACAGGAGGGTGGCTACACCTTC
CASIPPVPGQEGGYTF
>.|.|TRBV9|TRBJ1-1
TGTGCCAGCAGCGTAGGGGGGGTCGTCGCTGAAGCTTTCTTT
CASSVGGVVAEAFF
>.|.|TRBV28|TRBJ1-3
TGTGCCAGCCTCACGATGGGGGCGCGGATGACGGGAAACACCATATATTTT
CASLTMGARMTGNTIYF
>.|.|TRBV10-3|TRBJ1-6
TGTGCCATCAGTCTTAGCTCCTATAATTCACCCCTCCACTTT
CAISLSSYNSPLHF
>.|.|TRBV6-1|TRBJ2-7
TGTGCCAGCAGTGAGGGGGGGCTACGCGAGCAGTACTTC
CASSEGGLREQYF
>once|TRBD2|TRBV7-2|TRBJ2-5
TGTGCCAGCAGCTCGAAAGCGGGGGGCCTACAAGAGACCCAGTACTTC
CASSSKAGGLQETQYF
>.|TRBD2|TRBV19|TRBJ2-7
TGTGCCAGTAGTATCAAAACTAGCGGGAGTTACGAGCAGTACTTC
CASSIKTSGSYEQYF
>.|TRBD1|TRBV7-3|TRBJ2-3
TGTGCCAGCAGCTTGGACAGGGGGACCACAGATACGCAGTATTTT
CASSLDRGTTDTQYF
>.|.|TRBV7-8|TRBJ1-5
TGTGCCAGCAGCTTAGCCTCCGAGTCCTACAATCAGCCCCAGCATTTT
CASSLASESYNQPQHF
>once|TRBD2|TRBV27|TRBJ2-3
TGTGCCAGCAGTTTACCAAGCGGGAGGGCGACAGATACGCAGTATTTT
CASSLPSGRATDTQYF
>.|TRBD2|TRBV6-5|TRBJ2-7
TGTGCCAGCTATCCAGCGGGAGCGGTAGACAAGTACTTC
CASYPAGAVDKYF
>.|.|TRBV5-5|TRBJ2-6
TGTGCCAGCAGTTATAGACAGTACTCTGGGGCCAACGTCCTGACTTTC
CASSYRQYSGANVLTF
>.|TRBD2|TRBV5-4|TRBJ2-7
TGTGCCAGCAGTCACCCCGGGACTAGCGGGGGGGCCTCATACTTC
CASSHPGTSGGASYF
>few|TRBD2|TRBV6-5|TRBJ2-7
TGTGCCAGCAGCCTCCAAGGCGGGGGACCCCACGAGCAGTACTTC
CASSLQGGGPHEQYF
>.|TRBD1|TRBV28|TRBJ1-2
TGTGCCACTGACCCTACAGGGGGGGACTATGGCTACACCTTC
CATDPTGGDYGYTF
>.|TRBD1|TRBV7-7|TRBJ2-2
TGTGCTAGCAGCTTTGACAGGGGGCCTATAGCCGGGGAGCTGTTTTTT
CASSFDRGPIAGELFF
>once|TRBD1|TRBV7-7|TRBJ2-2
TGTGCTAGCAGCAAGGGACAGGGGTTCACCGGGGAGCTGTTTTTT
CASSKGQGFTGELFF
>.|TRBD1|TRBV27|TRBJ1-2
TGTGCCAGCAGGACAGTTCAAACAGGGGAGAGAGGCTACACCTTC
CASRTVQTGERGYTF
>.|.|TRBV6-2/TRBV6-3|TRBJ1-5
TGTGCCAGCAGTGCAAACACCAATCAGCCCCAGCATTTT
CASSANTNQPQHF
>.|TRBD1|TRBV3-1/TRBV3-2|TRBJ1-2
TGTGCCAGCAGAATGGACAGGGTAAATAAGGACTATGGCTACACCTTC
CASRMDRVNKDYGYTF
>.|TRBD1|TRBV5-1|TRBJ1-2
TGCGCCAGCAGCTTTACCGGGACAGGGGCTGGCTACACCTTC
CASSFTGTGAGYTF
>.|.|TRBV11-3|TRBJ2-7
TGTGCCAGCAGCTTAGATTCAACAGGGACCTACGAGCAGTACTTC
CASSLDSTGTYEQYF
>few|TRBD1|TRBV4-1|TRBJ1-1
TGCGCCAGCAGCCAGGGGACAGGGATCATGAACACTGAAGCTTTCTTT
CASSQGTGIMNTEAFF
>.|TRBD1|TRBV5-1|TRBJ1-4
TGCGCCAGCAGCTTGGGGACAGGGTACGGCGAAAAACTGTTTTTT
CASSLGTGYGEKLFF
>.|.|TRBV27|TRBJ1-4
TGTGCCAGCAGTTTGTGGCTGGATGAAAAACTGTTTTTT
CASSLWLDEKLFF
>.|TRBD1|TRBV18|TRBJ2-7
TGTGCCAGCTCCCCGGGACAGTACTACGAGCAGTACTTC
CASSPGQYYEQYF
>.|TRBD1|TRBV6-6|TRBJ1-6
TGTGCCAGCAGTCGGACAGGCGACTATAATTCACCCCTCCACTTT
CASSRTGDYNSPLHF
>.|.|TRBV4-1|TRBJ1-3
TGCGCCAGCAGCTCGGGGGGTTACTCTGGAAACACCATATATTTT
CASSSGGYSGNTIYF
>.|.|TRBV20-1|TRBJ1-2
TGCAGTGCTAGTCCAGGAATTAACTATGGCTACACCTTC
CSASPGINYGYTF
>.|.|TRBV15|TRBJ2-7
TGTGCCACCAGCAGAGATTTTAGCTACGAGCAGTACTTC
CATSRDFSYEQYF
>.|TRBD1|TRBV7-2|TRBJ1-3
TGTGCCAGCAGCTCCGGGACAGCCTCTGGAAACACCATATATTTT
CASSSGTASGNTIYF
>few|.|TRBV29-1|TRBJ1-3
TGCAGCGTTGAGGGGGCAACTGGAAACACCATATATTTT
CSVEGATGNTIYF
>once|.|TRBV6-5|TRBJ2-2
TGTGCCAGCAGCTTCGGACTGGCGAACACCGGGGAGCTGTTTTTT
CASSFGLANTGELFF
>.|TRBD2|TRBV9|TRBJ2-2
TGTGCCAGCAGCCCGGGACTAGCGGGGGACACCGGGGAGCTGTTTTTT
CASSPGLAGDTGELFF
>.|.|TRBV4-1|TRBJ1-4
TGCGCCAGCAGCCAACCGATGGGGGCGGGTAATGAAAAACTGTTTTTT
CASSQPMGAGNEKLFF
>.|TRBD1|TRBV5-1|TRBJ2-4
TGCGCCAGCAGCTTGGAGGACAGGGTGAGGGACATTCAGTACTTC
CASSLEDRVRDIQYF
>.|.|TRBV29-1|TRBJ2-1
TGCAGCGTGGGGGGACCACCGGAGGAGCAGTTCTTC
CSVGGPPEEQFF
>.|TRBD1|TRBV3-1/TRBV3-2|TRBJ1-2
TGTGCCAGCAGCCAACCCCAGGGGGGATATGGCTACACCTTC
CASSQPQGGYGYTF
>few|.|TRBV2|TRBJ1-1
TGTGCCAGCCTACTCTCGGGGGGGGATAGTGAAGCTTTCTTT
CASLLSGGDSEAFF
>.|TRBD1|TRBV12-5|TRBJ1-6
TGTGCTAGTGGTTCTGTGTGGCGTGTGTTCGGACAGGACACAGGTTCACCCCTCCACTTT
CASGSVWRVFGQDTGSPLHF